This TCR beta chain was observed in a study of T cell repertoires in cytomegalovirus infection. Turning to the study itself: Selected CMV epitopes included recently identified HLA-C-restricted ones as well as well-studied HLA-B-restricted ones. A matching HLA type, together with CMV infection, was signaled by public TCR beta signatures. Whole-study results and caveats: HLA-C-restricted CMV clonotypes gave the most frequent clonotype in two of eight donors.

This clonotype was picked up many times. What it binds is not known. TCRdb re-derived calls from the reads in MiXCR, one entry per CDR3 protein. The profile covers approximately 730,000 distinct CDR3 sequences, with 25% to 35% appearing a single time and under 15% taken by the ten largest. The V segment lost 4 bases and the J segment 5 bases; nucleotides outside the gene matches: 7. The CDR3 is made up of 16 amino acids. The germline gives CDR1 SGHVS, CDR2 FQNEAQ. The receptor was derived from a human donor in good health (CMV status not recorded). Some clones in this sample may be carry-over from other donors' samples. This sample comprised cultured CD8+ T cells from PBMCs, obtained from culture after CMV antigen stimulation. V and J are TRBV7-8 and TRBJ1-5; 11 bases line up with TRBD1. This CDR3 reads CASSSRDRGRDQPQHF. CDR3 sequence (DNA): TGTGCCAGCAGCTCCCGGGACAGGGGGAGGGATCAGCCCCAGCATTTT.